These T cell receptor beta chains were read from a single sample in a study of T-cell memory formation after mild COVID-19. TCRdb recomputed calls from the 5' RACE reads with MiXCR, one row per CDR3 protein. The sample holds 470,000 or so distinct CDR3 sequences, more than 20% seen once. The sequenced material came from PBMCs or a T cell subset sorted from them (not recorded which). These receptors originate from an adult woman who had mild COVID-19 (a few samples of this study predate the infection). Cell type and time point are not known. Each CDR3 is given with its conserved first and last residue. Each record gives: clone size, V gene, D gene, J gene, CDR3 protein, CDR3 DNA. A D gene is named only where the DNA matches it firmly. Not every row has a clone size; where given, it reads once, few, many or a size class.

-	TRBV27	-	TRBJ2-3	CASSEGSTRTETQYF	TGTGCCAGCAGTGAGGGATCTACCCGCACAGAGACGCAGTATTTT
-	TRBV3-1	-	TRBJ1-3	CASSQDRPPGRGRRNTIYF	TGTGCCAGCAGCCAAGATCGACCCCCGGGCCGGGGACGAAGAAACACCATATATTTT
few	TRBV20-1	-	TRBJ2-4	CSADGGPAGAKNIQYF	TGCAGTGCAGACGGGGGGCCAGCCGGGGCCAAAAACATTCAGTACTTC
-	TRBV5-1	-	TRBJ1-3	CASSYPGSNTIYF	TGCGCCAGCAGCTACCCAGGGAGTAACACCATATATTTT
-	TRBV7-2	TRBD1	TRBJ2-5	CASSSVTTGVWETQYF	TGTGCCAGCAGCTCAGTAACGACAGGGGTGTGGGAGACCCAGTACTTC
few	TRBV7-9	-	TRBJ2-2	CASSARGYTGELFF	TGTGCCAGCAGCGCTAGAGGATACACCGGGGAGCTGTTTTTT
few	TRBV7-6	-	TRBJ2-7	CASSLASAWGVEEQYF	TGTGCCAGCAGCTTAGCAAGCGCATGGGGGGTGGAGGAGCAGTACTTC
few	TRBV7-2	-	TRBJ2-1	CASSLGRGALGEQFF	TGTGCCAGCAGCTTAGGTCGAGGGGCGTTGGGTGAGCAGTTCTTC
-	TRBV9	TRBD1	TRBJ1-1	CASSVGDRGDTEAFF	TGTGCCAGCAGCGTTGGGGACAGGGGCGACACTGAAGCTTTCTTT
-	TRBV4-3	-	TRBJ2-2	CASSQANSVSGELFF	TGCGCCAGCAGCCAAGCTAACTCGGTGTCCGGGGAGCTGTTTTTT
-	TRBV24-1	-	TRBJ2-6	CATSGTSGANVLTF	TGTGCCACCAGTGGGACGTCTGGGGCCAACGTCCTGACTTTC
many	TRBV7-8	TRBD1	TRBJ2-7	CASSLRDSSYEQYF	TGTGCCAGCAGCCTCCGGGACAGCTCCTACGAGCAGTACTTC
-	TRBV4-1	-	TRBJ1-2	CASSQDKNYGYTF	TGCGCCAGCAGCCAGGACAAAAACTATGGCTACACCTTC
-	TRBV6-2/TRBV6-3	TRBD2	TRBJ2-5	CASSYYGTSGTQETQYF	TGTGCCAGCAGTTACTATGGGACTAGCGGGACTCAAGAGACCCAGTACTTC
-	TRBV7-2	TRBD1	TRBJ2-5	CASSSRDRGFETQYF	TGTGCCAGCAGCTCCCGGGACAGGGGTTTCGAGACCCAGTACTTC
many	TRBV5-1	TRBD2	TRBJ2-2	CASSLTSGGTGELFF	TGCGCCAGCAGCCTGACTAGCGGGGGGACCGGGGAGCTGTTTTTT
-	TRBV2	-	TRBJ2-5	CASSRSGQETQYF	TGTGCCAGCAGTAGGAGCGGGCAAGAGACCCAGTACTTC
few	TRBV7-2	TRBD1	TRBJ1-3	CASSPDGQGGNTIYF	TGTGCCAGCAGCCCCGATGGACAGGGAGGAAACACCATATATTTT
-	TRBV6-6	TRBD2	TRBJ2-2	CASSERGGNTGELFF	TGTGCCAGCAGCGAGCGGGGTGGGAACACCGGGGAGCTGTTTTTT
few	TRBV30	TRBD1	TRBJ1-4	CAWSVLTGRSGLFF	TGTGCCTGGAGTGTTTTGACAGGGAGGAGCGGACTGTTTTTT
-	TRBV5-1	TRBD2	TRBJ2-3	CASSSSSGGSTDTQYF	TGCGCCAGCAGCTCCTCTAGCGGGGGGAGCACAGATACGCAGTATTTT
-	TRBV6-4	TRBD1	TRBJ2-1	CASSFTTGGDEQFF	TGTGCCAGCAGTTTTACAACAGGGGGCGATGAGCAGTTCTTC
few	TRBV25-1	-	TRBJ1-1	CASDWTRPTGCEAFF	TGTGCCAGCGATTGGACACGACCAACCGGTTGTGAAGCTTTCTTT
-	TRBV29-1	-	TRBJ2-5	CSVPVDGQETQYF	TGCAGCGTCCCGGTCGATGGTCAAGAGACCCAGTACTTC
few	TRBV7-2	TRBD2	TRBJ2-3	CASSRSGGARTDTQYF	TGTGCCAGCAGCCGTAGCGGGGGGGCACGCACAGATACGCAGTATTTT
-	TRBV7-9	TRBD2	TRBJ2-3	CASSLGLALWSDTQYF	TGTGCCAGCAGCCTGGGACTAGCTCTGTGGTCAGATACGCAGTATTTT
few	TRBV7-9	TRBD1	TRBJ1-2	CASSLGQDLANYGYTF	TGTGCCAGCAGCCTGGGACAGGACCTAGCTAACTATGGCTACACCTTC
-	TRBV4-2	TRBD1	TRBJ2-1	CASSPERGQYNEQFF	TGTGCCAGCAGCCCAGAACGGGGACAGTACAATGAGCAGTTCTTC
few	TRBV5-5	TRBD1	TRBJ1-1	CASSWDRTEAFF	TGTGCCAGCAGCTGGGACAGGACTGAAGCTTTCTTT
few	TRBV6-5	TRBD1	TRBJ1-1	CASSLTGGEAFF	TGTGCCAGCAGCCTTACAGGGGGCGAAGCTTTCTTT
-	TRBV3-1	TRBD2	TRBJ2-7	CASSQDGGRAGKKQYF	TGTGCCAGCAGCCAAGACGGCGGGAGGGCCGGGAAGAAGCAGTACTTC
few	TRBV7-9	-	TRBJ2-7	CASSLPPGEQYF	TGTGCCAGCAGCTTACCACCCGGCGAGCAGTACTTC
few	TRBV5-4	-	TRBJ2-5	CASRFNREETQYF	TGTGCCAGCAGGTTTAACAGGGAGGAGACCCAGTACTTC
-	TRBV11-2	-	TRBJ1-1	CASSLGTASTEAFF	TGTGCCAGCAGCCTGGGGACGGCGAGCACTGAAGCTTTCTTT
-	TRBV11-2	-	TRBJ2-3	CASLELGRDTDTQYF	TGTGCCAGCTTAGAGTTAGGCAGAGACACAGATACGCAGTATTTT
-	TRBV9	TRBD2	TRBJ2-4	CASSALAGGKNIQYF	TGTGCCAGCAGCGCCCTAGCGGGAGGTAAAAACATTCAGTACTTC
-	TRBV7-2	-	TRBJ2-7	CASSKAIGNYEQYF	TGTGCCAGCAGCAAAGCGATCGGGAATTACGAGCAGTACTTC
few	TRBV5-5	-	TRBJ1-1	CASSFTRSNTEAFF	TGTGCCAGCAGCTTTACACGGAGCAACACTGAAGCTTTCTTT
few	TRBV12-3/TRBV12-4	-	TRBJ1-5	CASIGWGAYSNQPQHF	TGTGCCAGCATCGGGTGGGGGGCTTATAGCAATCAGCCCCAGCATTTT
-	TRBV5-1	-	TRBJ1-2	CASSLGGKQGPYGYTF	TGCGCCAGCAGCTTGGGAGGCAAACAGGGCCCCTATGGCTACACCTTC
-	TRBV6-5	-	TRBJ2-7	CASSYKGGRPTYEQYF	TGTGCCAGCAGTTATAAGGGGGGGCGACCAACCTACGAGCAGTACTTC
-	TRBV7-2	-	TRBJ1-1	CASSLEMNHNRLVAFF	TGTGCCAGCAGCTTAGAAATGAACCACAATAGGCTCGTAGCTTTCTTT
once	TRBV7-6	-	TRBJ1-1	CASSLYPLDGNTEAFF	TGTGCCAGCAGCTTATATCCCCTAGACGGGAACACTGAAGCTTTCTTT
few	TRBV29-1	TRBD1	TRBJ2-5	CSVVRDRIWETQYF	TGCAGCGTTGTTCGGGACAGGATTTGGGAGACCCAGTACTTC
few	TRBV7-2	-	TRBJ1-2	CASSQQIQGSGYTF	TGTGCCAGCAGCCAACAAATACAGGGCTCTGGCTACACCTTC
-	TRBV5-4	-	TRBJ2-4	CASSLGGEGLTKNIQYF	TGTGCCAGCAGCTTGGGGGGGGAAGGGCTAACCAAAAACATTCAGTACTTC
-	TRBV25-1	TRBD1	TRBJ2-5	CASSAGTGGPSTQYF	TGTGCCAGCAGTGCCGGGACAGGGGGACCGTCGACCCAGTACTTC
many	TRBV7-9	-	TRBJ2-5	CASSLSTQETQYF	TGTGCCAGCAGCTTATCCACCCAAGAGACCCAGTACTTC
-	TRBV29-1	-	TRBJ2-3	CSVERPGSSTDTQYF	TGCAGCGTTGAAAGGCCAGGGAGTAGCACAGATACGCAGTATTTT
once	TRBV9	TRBD2	TRBJ2-7	CASSVGLAGGNNEQYF	TGTGCCAGCAGCGTAGGGCTAGCGGGAGGTAACAACGAGCAGTACTTC
few	TRBV7-9	-	TRBJ1-1	CASSSTGQTLYTEAFF	TGTGCCAGCAGTTCTACCGGACAGACCTTATACACTGAAGCTTTCTTT
many	TRBV5-1	-	TRBJ2-7	CASSSGDGAYEQYF	TGCGCCAGCAGCTCAGGAGACGGGGCCTACGAGCAGTACTTC
few	TRBV7-6	-	TRBJ2-2	CASSLSYSNTGELFF	TGTGCCAGCAGCTTAAGTTACAGTAACACCGGGGAGCTGTTTTTT